This is a list of T cell receptor beta chains from one sample in a study of radiation and T cells in renal cell carcinoma. Only in-frame clones appear in the TCRdb table, and some are missing; sequencing was by immunoSEQ multiplex PCR. The sample lists around 170,000 clones; about nine tenths were seen once. Sequencing was performed on blood, taken from a patient whose treatment included radiotherapy and nephrectomy. These receptors originate from a woman in her fifties or sixties with renal cell carcinoma. Each CDR3 is given with its conserved first and last residue. The D gene is left open where the match is weak. Clone sizes are given selectively: once, few, many, or a class where the clone is expanded.

>-|TRBV6-5|TRBJ1-1|-
TGTGCCAGCAGTCCCCCCGGGGGGGGGCGCGTGGCTTTCTTT
CASSPPGGGRVAFF
>-|TRBV2|TRBJ2-3|-
TGTGCCGCGGGGGCAAGGGGGGCAGACACGCAGTATTTT
CAAGARGADTQYF
>-|TRBV2|TRBJ2-5|-
TGTGCCAGCAGTGAACTGGGAAACCAAGAGACCCAGTACTTC
CASSELGNQETQYF
>TRBD1|TRBV5-8|TRBJ1-4|-
TGTGCCAGCAGCTTGGGGGGACAGGGGTCTGAAAAACTGTTTTTT
CASSLGGQGSEKLFF
>TRBD1|TRBV5-4|TRBJ2-1|-
TGTGCCAGCAGCCGCGGTGAAGGACAGGTTTACAATGAGCAGTTCTTC
CASSRGEGQVYNEQFF
>TRBD2|TRBV7-2|TRBJ2-7|-
TGTGCCAGCAGTGGGACTAGCGGGGAGTACGAGCAGTACTTC
CASSGTSGEYEQYF
>-|TRBV4-2|TRBJ1-5|-
TGTGCCAGCAGCCAAACTGAAAACAACAATCAGCCCCAGCATTTT
CASSQTENNNQPQHF
>-|TRBV4-1|TRBJ2-7|-
TGCGCCAGCAGCCAAGATCGGGGAGTGAGAACTAGGGGCTACGAGCAGTACTTC
CASSQDRGVRTRGYEQYF
>TRBD1|TRBV5-8|TRBJ2-7|once
TGTGCCAGCAGCCTGGGAACCGGGACAGGAACCTACGAGCAGTACTTC
CASSLGTGTGTYEQYF
>TRBD2|TRBV10-2|TRBJ2-1|-
TGCGCCACCTCCCCGCTAGCGGGGGTCAATGAGCAGTTCTTC
CATSPLAGVNEQFF
>-|TRBV7-3|TRBJ2-1|-
TGTGCCAGCAGCTTAAAGGTGGGGGAGATTAATGAGCAGTTCTTC
CASSLKVGEINEQFF
>-|TRBV19|TRBJ1-1|few
TGTGCCAGTACAGGGTACACTGAAGCTTTCTTT
CASTGYTEAFF
>-|TRBV7-7|TRBJ2-2|-
TGTGCTAGCAGCCCTGGCCAATCGAACACCGGGGAGCTGTTTTTT
CASSPGQSNTGELFF
>TRBD2|TRBV7-2|TRBJ2-3|-
TGTGCCAGCAGCCCCCCCTCGGGGGGGACAGATACGCAGTATTTT
CASSPPSGGTDTQYF
>-|TRBV12-5|TRBJ2-3|-
TGTGCTAGTGGTTTGGGGGGGCTTAAAGATACGCAGTATTTT
CASGLGGLKDTQYF
>TRBD1|TRBV7-2|TRBJ2-1|-
TGTGCCAGCAGCCTTGACTGGACAGGGTTCTATGAGCAGTTCTTC
CASSLDWTGFYEQFF
>-|TRBV5-1|TRBJ1-1|-
TGCGCCAGCAGCTTGGGGGTGCAGACGAACACTGAAGCTTTCTTT
CASSLGVQTNTEAFF
>-|TRBV4-1|TRBJ2-7|few
TGCGCCAGCAGCCAAGATTTGTACGAGCAGTACTTC
CASSQDLYEQYF
>-|TRBV21-1|TRBJ1-4|-
TGTGCCAGCATCCCGGGGCACACCCGGGAGGAAAAACTGTTTTTT
CASIPGHTREEKLFF
>-|TRBV5-1|TRBJ2-7|-
TGCGCCAGCAGCCGGCAGGGCTACGAGCAGTACTTC
CASSRQGYEQYF
>TRBD1|TRBV7-9|TRBJ1-4|-
TGTGCCAGCAGCTCGACAGGGGGGAATGAAAAACTGTTTTTT
CASSSTGGNEKLFF
>TRBD1|TRBV2|TRBJ1-3|-
TGTGCCAGCAGCCTTAGGACAGGGCGGGGAAACACCATATATTTT
CASSLRTGRGNTIYF
>-|TRBV6-5|TRBJ2-7|-
TGTGCCAGCAGTACCGGGAGCTCCTACGAGCAGTACTTC
CASSTGSSYEQYF
>TRBD1|TRBV18|TRBJ1-6|few
TGTGCCAGCTCACCGGTGGGGGAGGGGGCGAGAAATTCACCCCTCCACTTT
CASSPVGEGARNSPLHF
>-|TRBV14|TRBJ2-5|-
TGTGCCAGCAGCCAAGAACACAGCGACCAAGAGACCCAGTACTTC
CASSQEHSDQETQYF
>-|TRBV5-6|TRBJ2-7|-
TGTGCCAGCAGCCCGTGGGCAGGCGAGCAGTACTTC
CASSPWAGEQYF
>TRBD1|TRBV10-2|TRBJ2-3|-
TGCGCCAGCAGGGGAGGACAGGGAGAGGCAGATACGCAGTATTTT
CASRGGQGEADTQYF
>-|TRBV5-4|TRBJ2-3|-
TGTGCCAGCAGCTTGGAGGCGGGGAGCACAGATACGCAGTATTTT
CASSLEAGSTDTQYF
>TRBD2|TRBV4-2|TRBJ2-5|-
TGTGCCAGCAGCCAAGATCCCACCGGGGGCGGGGGGGGTCAAGAGACCCAGTACTTC
CASSQDPTGGGGGQETQYF
>-|TRBV28|TRBJ1-2|few
TGTGCCAGCGGGGTCTATGGCTACACCTTC
CASGVYGYTF
>TRBD1|TRBV7-2|TRBJ2-5|-
TGTGCCAGCAGCTTAGCGCCACAGGGGAAAGAGACCCAGTACTTC
CASSLAPQGKETQYF
>TRBD1|TRBV5-1|TRBJ1-1|-
TGCGCCAGCAGCCCGCGGACAGGGAACACTGAAGCTTTCTTT
CASSPRTGNTEAFF
>-|TRBV10-3|TRBJ1-4|-
TGTGCCATCAGTGAGTCGGGGGGGCGCGAAAAACTGTTTTTT
CAISESGGREKLFF
>-|TRBV5-4|TRBJ2-5|-
TGTGCCAGCAGCTTTGGGACGGGACAAGAGACCCAGTACTTC
CASSFGTGQETQYF
>-|TRBV7-8|TRBJ2-1|once
TGTGCCAGCAGCTCCGGGTCGACAGACGATGAGCAGTTCTTC
CASSSGSTDDEQFF
>TRBD1|TRBV5-1|TRBJ2-3|-
TGCGCCAGCAGCTTGACGCAGCCGGGACAGGGGGGAACAGATACGCAGTATTTT
CASSLTQPGQGGTDTQYF
>TRBD1|TRBV7-9|TRBJ1-5|-
TGTGCCAGCAGCTTAGACAGGGGGGTTAATCAGCCCCAGCATTTT
CASSLDRGVNQPQHF
>-|TRBV7-2|TRBJ1-5|-
TGTGCCAGCAGCCCGCAGCAAACAGGTCGGGCCCAGCATTTT
CASSPQQTGRAQHF
>-|TRBV6-1|TRBJ1-2|-
TGTGCCAGCAGTGAACGGACAAACTATGGCTACACCTTC
CASSERTNYGYTF
>-|TRBV5-1|TRBJ2-7|-
TGCGCCAGCAGCTACTCCCAGGGGCTGGAGCAGTACTTC
CASSYSQGLEQYF
>TRBD1|TRBV5-1|TRBJ1-2|-
TGCGCCAGCAGCTTGGGGACAGGGGGCGTCTATGGCTACACCTTC
CASSLGTGGVYGYTF
>TRBD2|TRBV19|TRBJ2-3|-
TGTGCCAGTAGTAACGGACTAGCGGGGGGTTACACAGATACGCAGTATTTT
CASSNGLAGGYTDTQYF
>TRBD1|TRBV7-9|TRBJ1-5|-
TGTGCCAGCAGCTACGGACAGGGCAGTCAGCCCCAGCATTTT
CASSYGQGSQPQHF
>-|TRBV18|TRBJ2-5|-
TGTGCCAGCTCACCTGCAGGGAGCTGGGTTGATAAAGAGACCCAGTACTTC
CASSPAGSWVDKETQYF
>TRBD2|TRBV27|TRBJ2-3|-
TGTGCCAGCAGTCCCTATCGGACTAGCGGGGACACAGATACGCAGTATTTT
CASSPYRTSGDTDTQYF
>-|TRBV15|TRBJ2-7|-
TGTGCCACCAGTCCCTCCGGGGGATACGAGCAGTACTTC
CATSPSGGYEQYF
>-|TRBV27|TRBJ1-2|-
TGTGCCAGCAGTTTTCGAGACAGCCCATCGGGAGGCTACACCTTC
CASSFRDSPSGGYTF